This entry lists 22 T cell receptor beta chains sequenced from one sample in a study of blood T cells in healthy people across ages. Combining a sample-barcoded 5' primer with a J-beta primer mix, a second PCR ran for about 7 to 11 cycles. TCRdb reprocessed the 5' RACE reads with MiXCR, giving one entry per CDR3 protein. The data hold 1.5 million to 2 million distinct CDR3 sequences, with more than 35% observed a single time. Sample: blood. These TCRs come from a human donor in good health.

This clonotype turned up a few times. This chain connects TRBV9 to TRBJ1-4; 8 nucleotides agree with TRBD1. The CDR3 is 14 residues long. Germline V CDR1 and CDR2: SGDLS, YYNGEE. Germline trimming cut 5 bases from V and 5 bases from J; bases unmatched to any gene: 5. This chain's CDR3 is CASSPQGVNEKLFF. The CDR3 DNA reads TGTGCCAGCAGTCCACAGGGGGTAAATGAAAAACTGTTTTTT.

The CDR3 is CASTNLGTVTGELFF. The CDR3 DNA sequence: TGTGCCAGCACCAATTTGGGGACAGTAACCGGGGAGCTGTTTTTT. The gene calls are TRBV27 and TRBJ2-2; 7 bases are shared with TRBD1. From germline, CDR1 is MNHEY and CDR2 SMNVEV (reference sequence). Trimming removed 7 bases from V and 5 bases from J; junction bases left unmatched: 10. There are 15 residues in the CDR3.

With regard to this clonotype: An end of the junction differs from the germline gene, which may be a read error. This CDR3 reads CASRTDNTGELVF. CDR3 coding DNA: TGTGCCAGCAGAACGGACAACACCGGGGAGCTGGTTTTT. The chain joins TRBV12-3 or TRBV12-4 to TRBJ2-2, with D perhaps assigned TRBD1 or TRBD2 (5 bases each). The CDR3 runs to 13 residues.

This sequence joins TRBV12-3 or TRBV12-4 and TRBJ1-5; unclear D gene. The ends were cut back, 7 bases at V and 0 bases at J, with 13 bases in the middle. This CDR3 comprises 15 residues. The CDR3 is CASTTYGVSNQPQHF. CDR3 in DNA: TGTGCCAGCACAACCTACGGGGTTAGCAATCAGCCCCAGCATTTT.

This chain's CDR3 is CASSLGFGGLGQFF. CDR3 bases: TGTGCCAGCAGCTTAGGGTTCGGGGGGCTTGGGCAGTTCTTC. This chain links TRBV7-2 with TRBJ2-1; a weak D match, TRBD2 (7 bases). Germline V CDR1 and CDR2: SGHTA, FQGNSA. The CDR3 has 14 amino acids. V lost 1 base to trimming and J lost 12 bases, with 16 bases between them.

The CDR3 bases are TGTGCCAGCAGTTCTTATGGGCGGGAGACAAGAGGCACAGATACGCAGTATTTT. Its translation is CASSSYGRETRGTDTQYF. V and J are TRBV27 and TRBJ2-3, with 7 bases fitting TRBD2. CDR1 and CDR2 (germline): MNHEY, SMNVEV (reference sequence). The V gene end was trimmed by 4 bases and the J gene end by 1 base; junction bases not matched to a gene: 14. The CDR3 length is 18 residues.

There are a few counts of this clonotype. This chain connects TRBV4-3 to TRBJ2-6, with TRBD1 as a possible D gene (5 bases). Germline assignment: CDR1 LGHNA and CDR2 YSLEER. The CDR3 has 17 amino acids. The ends were cut back, 1 base at V and 1 base at J, with 11 bases in the middle. The CDR3 spells CASSQVLAGSGANVLTF. The CDR3 region has the DNA TGCGCCAGCAGCCAAGTCTTGGCAGGGTCTGGGGCCAACGTCCTGACTTTC.

V and J are TRBV15 and TRBJ1-5; a possible D gene is TRBD1 (5 bases). The V end was cut by 7 bases, the J end by 3 bases, with 10 bases between. The length of the CDR3 is 13 residues. Germline V gene lookup returns CDR1 LNHNV and CDR2 YYDKDF (reference sequence). The DNA of the CDR3 is TGTGCCACCACGGCAGGGAACAATCAGCCCCAGCATTTT. Translation gives CATTAGNNQPQHF. Full variable domain (missing parts from reference TRBV15 and TRBJ1-5): DAMVIQNPRYQVTQFGKPVTLSCSQTLNHNVMYWYQQKSSQAPKLLFHYYDKDFNNEADTPDNFQSRRPNTSFCFLDIRSPGLGDTAMYLCATTAGNNQPQHFGDGTRLSIL.

The rearrangement links TRBV7-9 to TRBJ2-5, with D uncertain. Deletions cut 3 bases from V and 1 base from J, with 9 bases between. This CDR3 spans 14 amino acids. Germline V gives CDR1 SEHNR, CDR2 FQNEAQ (reference sequence). The CDR3 is CASSFGSLQETQYF. The CDR3 DNA sequence: TGTGCCAGCAGCTTCGGCAGCCTCCAAGAGACCCAGTACTTC.

V gene TRBV20-1 combines with J gene TRBJ2-5; 9 bases map to TRBD1. The CDR3 is 14 amino acids. Trimming at V came to 5 bases and at J to 4 bases, leaving 8 bases not matched to a gene. Germline CDR1 reads DFQATT; CDR2 reads SNEGSKA (reference sequence). Written as DNA, the CDR3 is TGCAGTGCTGCCGCCGGGACAGGGCGAGAGACCCAGTACTTC. Translated, it gives CSAAAGTGRETQYF.

This clonotype was recorded once. Because it lacks the conserved phenylalanine or tryptophan at the end, this CDR3 is likely a read error. J is TRBJ2-7 and V is TRBV12-3 or TRBV12-4; 8 nucleotides line up with TRBD1. The CDR3 is 15 amino acids. The V gene end was trimmed by 7 bases and the J gene end by 2 bases; junction bases not matched to a gene: 10. In DNA, the CDR3 is TGTGCCAGCACTGACCCAGGGGGCGATGCCTACGAGCAGTACTCC. It codes for CASTDPGGDAYEQYS.

This clonotype was observed a handful of times. The gene calls are TRBV20-1 and TRBJ2-7, with D perhaps TRBD1 (5 bases). The CDR3 runs 13 residues. In germline, CDR1 is DFQATT, CDR2 SNEGSKA (reference sequence). The V gene lost 1 base and the J gene lost 2 bases, with 9 bases spanning the gap. The CDR3 sequence: CSARGQNTYEQYF. The CDR3 coding sequence is TGCAGTGCTAGAGGACAGAACACCTACGAGCAGTACTTC.

The rearrangement uses TRBV4-1 and TRBJ2-7; D remains unclear. The CDR3 totals 12 residues. Trimming took 4 bases from V and 7 from J, leaving 11 bases between them. The germline V gene encodes CDR1 MGHRA and CDR2 YSYEKL. Written as DNA, the CDR3 is TGCGCCAGCAGCCCCCGGGCCGGGGAGCAGTACTTC. Its protein is CASSPRAGEQYF.

The rearrangement uses TRBV28 and TRBJ2-1; D gene uncertain. The CDR3 is 12 amino acids. Germline lookup yields CDR1 MDHEN and CDR2 SYDVKM. V was pared by 6 bases and J by 8 bases, with 11 bases between. CDR3 sequence: CASRAARDEQFF. CDR3 nucleotide sequence: TGTGCCAGCAGGGCCGCAAGGGATGAGCAGTTCTTC.

V is TRBV7-9 and J is TRBJ1-6; no clear D gene. V lost 3 bases and J 8 bases, leaving 8 bases between the germline ends. Germline CDR1 SEHNR, CDR2 FQNEAQ (reference sequence). The length of the CDR3 is 13 residues. DNA for the CDR3: TGTGCCAGCAGCTTTGACGGGGATTCACCCCTCCACTTT. Encoded protein: CASSFDGDSPLHF.

This clonotype was counted a single time. The genes are TRBV7-3 and TRBJ2-3; a weak D match, TRBD2 (6 bases). CDR1 is SGHTA and CDR2 is FQGTGA in the germline V gene. V shed 5 bases and J shed 2 bases, with 17 bases lying between them. The CDR3 extends over 16 amino acids. This CDR3 reads CASSPTVGLHTDTQYF. The CDR3 region has the DNA TGTGCCAGCAGCCCAACAGTCGGACTACACACAGATACGCAGTATTTT.

This chain uses TRBV6-2 or TRBV6-3 with TRBJ1-5; D may be TRBD1 (6 bases). Deletions cut 7 bases from V and 5 bases from J, with 9 bases between. The CDR3 is 12 residues long. Germline V lookup: CDR1 MNHEY, CDR2 SVGEGT. CDR3 coding DNA: TGTGCCAGCAACAGGGTGCATCAGCCCCAGCATTTT. Translated: CASNRVHQPQHF.

J is TRBJ1-1 and V is TRBV25-1; D gene uncertain. Germline loops: CDR1 MGHDK, CDR2 SYGVNS. V lost 0 bases, J lost 5 bases, and 13 bases lay in between. This CDR3 spans 15 amino acids. The CDR3: CASSEYYGVGTEAFF. The CDR3 nucleotides are TGTGCCAGCAGTGAATATTACGGGGTTGGGACTGAAGCTTTCTTT. Complete variable domain (other parts from reference TRBV25-1 and TRBJ1-1): EADIYQTPRYLVIGTGKKITLECSQTMGHDKMYWYQQDPGMELHLIHYSYGVNSTEKGDLSSESTVSRIRTEHFPLTLESARPSHTSQYLCASSEYYGVGTEAFFGQGTRLTVV.

This clonotype was seen only a few times. The rearrangement uses TRBV12-3 or TRBV12-4 and TRBJ1-2; D not certain. This CDR3 comprises 16 residues. The V and J ends lost 5 bases and 0 bases respectively, with 16 bases between them. The CDR3 spells CASSLNRILPNYGYTF. The CDR3 DNA sequence: TGTGCCAGCAGTCTTAATAGGATTCTTCCTAACTATGGCTACACCTTC.

The sample holds a few counts of this clonotype. The gene calls are TRBV7-8 and TRBJ2-4; no clear D gene. Judging by the DNA end, TRBJ2-7 fits better; the J call may be wrong. The CDR3 has 11 amino acids. Germline loops: CDR1 SGHVS, CDR2 FQNEAQ. CDR3 coding DNA: TGTGCCAGCAGCGTAGGATCCGAGCAGTACTTC. Amino acids: CASSVGSEQYF.

This chain connects TRBV7-9 to TRBJ1-1, with D tentatively TRBD1 (5 bases). Germline V gene lookup returns CDR1 SEHNR and CDR2 FQNEAQ (reference sequence). The CDR3 totals 11 residues. V was pared by 5 bases and J by 11 bases, with 12 bases between. CDR3 amino acids: CASSAGMGAFF. The CDR3 bases are TGTGCCAGCAGCGCAGGGATGGGGGCTTTCTTT.

The sample holds a few counts of this clonotype. Written as DNA, the CDR3 is TGTGCCAGCAGCTTCGGACATGCGAACACTGAAGCTTTCTTT. It is translated as CASSFGHANTEAFF. The chain combines TRBV7-2 with TRBJ1-1; TRBD1 might be the D (5 bases). This CDR3 has 14 residues. The germline V gene has CDR1 SGHTA and CDR2 FQGNSA. The V end was cut by 3 bases, the J end by 1 base, with 9 bases between.